These 17 T cell receptor beta chains were sequenced from one sample in a study of Ad26.COV2.S vaccination and SARS-CoV-2 variants. The treatment here: 15 to 20 received Ad26.COV2.S at low or high dose, single or two shots; about 5 received placebo; per-sample allocation not given. Specimens were obtained on day 63 following the first vaccine or placebo injection. Profiled with immunoSEQ multiplex PCR; TCRdb holds only in-frame clones, not every one. The data hold hundreds of thousands of clones, with 80% to 90% observed a single time. The specimen comprised peripheral blood, sampled in a trial of Ad26.COV2.S vaccine versus placebo. The receptors were sampled from a person aged 18-65 years who received the Ad26.COV2.S COVID-19 vaccine or a placebo.

The V gene is TRBV19, the J gene TRBJ1-6; D remains ambiguous. Germline V gives CDR1 LNHDA, CDR2 SQIVND (reference sequence). CDR3 length: 15 amino acids. The V end lost 7 bases, the J end lost 8 bases, and 18 bases lay between the germline ends. The CDR3 spells CASNKNDRRDSPLHF. The CDR3 DNA reads as TGTGCCAGTAACAAAAACGATAGGCGGGATTCACCCCTCCACTTT. Full variable domain (rest looked up from reference TRBV19 and TRBJ1-6): DGGITQSPKYLFRKEGQNVTLSCEQNLNHDAMYWYRQDPGQGLRLIYYSQIVNDFQKGDIAEGYSVSREKKESFPLTVTSAQKNPTAFYLCASNKNDRRDSPLHFGNGTRLTVT.

The rearrangement joins TRBV10-3 to TRBJ1-2, with D possibly matching TRBD1 (5 bases). The CDR3 has 12 amino acids. V was trimmed by 1 base and J by 8 bases, leaving 8 bases between them. From germline, CDR1 is ENHRY and CDR2 SYGVKD. The CDR3 is CAISEYGDGYTF. CDR3 nucleotides: TGTGCCATCAGTGAGTACGGGGACGGCTACACCTTC.

The gene calls are TRBV11-3 and TRBJ1-2, with TRBD1 matching 8 bases. This CDR3 region has 16 residues. Germline CDR1 SGHNT, CDR2 YENEEA. The V segment lost 5 bases and the J segment 5 bases; nucleotides outside the gene matches: 13. CDR3: CASSPRGTGREYGYTF. The DNA for the CDR3 is TGTGCCAGCAGCCCCCGGGGGACAGGCAGGGAGTATGGCTACACCTTC. Looking up the rest from reference TRBV11-3 and TRBJ1-2 gives the full variable domain: EAGVVQSPRYKIIEKKQPVAFWCNPISGHNTLYWYLQNLGQGPELLIRYENEEAVDDSQLPKDRFSAERLKGVDSTLKIQPAELGDSAVYLCASSPRGTGREYGYTFGSGTRLTVV.

J is TRBJ1-5 and V is TRBV19; D is uncertain. The CDR3 length is 9 residues. CDR1 is LNHDA and CDR2 is SQIVND in the germline V gene (reference sequence). V was cut by 7 bases and J by 5 bases, with 0 bases left in between. The CDR3 DNA sequence: TGTGCCAGTAATCAGCCCCAGCATTTT. Protein product: CASNQPQHF.

The V and J genes are TRBV13 and TRBJ2-1; D ambiguous. Germline CDR1 and CDR2: PRHDT and FYEKMQ (reference sequence). The CDR3 runs 12 residues. V lost 2 bases and J 7 bases, leaving 6 bases between the germline ends. This CDR3 reads CASSLLENEQFF. CDR3 nucleotide sequence: TGTGCCAGCAGCTTATTGGAGAATGAGCAGTTCTTC. Combining the CDR3 with reference TRBV13 and TRBJ2-1 gives the whole variable domain AAGVIQSPRHLIKEKRETATLKCYPIPRHDTVYWYQQGPGQDPQFLISFYEKMQSDKGSIPDRFSAQQFSDYHSELNMSSLELGDSALYFCASSLLENEQFFGPGTRLTVL.

J is TRBJ2-1 and V is TRBV6-2 or TRBV6-3, with TRBD1 matching 7 bases. Germline loops: CDR1 MNHEY, CDR2 SVGEGT. This CDR3 spans 16 amino acids. Trimming cost V 0 bases and J 3 bases; bases outside gene matches: 5. CDR3 DNA: TGTGCCAGCAGTTACTCCGAGGGGGCCGGCTACAATGAGCAGTTCTTC. Its protein is CASSYSEGAGYNEQFF.

This clone was counted once. The V gene is TRBV6-5, the J gene TRBJ2-5; weak D call: TRBD1 (6 bases). The V gene lost 9 bases and the J gene lost 5 bases, with 19 bases spanning the gap. The CDR3 covers 14 residues. Germline CDR1 is MNHEY and CDR2 is SVGAGI. The DNA of the CDR3 is TGTGCCAGTAGAGTCTATACCCAGGGGGAGACCCAGTACTTC. This encodes CASRVYTQGETQYF.

The J gene is TRBJ2-5, the V gene TRBV18, with D possibly matching TRBD1 (6 bases). V gave up 3 bases and J gave up 2 bases, with 16 bases separating them. Germline CDR1 reads KGHSH; CDR2 reads LQKENI. CDR3 length: 16 amino acids. The CDR3 is CASSPVGPGAQETQYF. In nucleotides, the CDR3 is TGTGCCAGCTCACCGGTCGGGCCAGGGGCACAAGAGACCCAGTACTTC.

The chain links TRBV6-5 to TRBJ2-7; the D gene is possibly TRBD1 (5 bases). This CDR3 comprises 13 residues. Per the germline V gene, CDR1 is MNHEY and CDR2 is SVGAGI. Trimming took 5 bases from V and 4 from J, leaving 12 bases between them. CDR3 sequence reads: CASSLGREYEQYF. CDR3 sequence (DNA): TGTGCCAGCAGTCTAGGCAGGGAATACGAGCAGTACTTC.

This sequence joins TRBV5-4 and TRBJ2-3; tentative D call: TRBD2 (5 bases). V lost 2 bases to trimming and J lost 0 bases, with 10 bases between them. The CDR3 has 15 residues. In germline, CDR1 is SGHNT, CDR2 YYREEE (reference sequence). The CDR3 loop is CASSFGLPSTDTQYF. CDR3 sequence (DNA): TGTGCCAGCAGCTTCGGACTCCCAAGCACAGATACGCAGTATTTT.

The gene calls are TRBV24-1 and TRBJ2-2, with D maybe TRBD2 (5 bases). V shed 0 bases and J shed 7 bases, with 11 bases lying between them. Germline V gene sequence: CDR1 KGHDR, CDR2 SFDVKD. This CDR3 comprises 15 residues. CDR3 DNA: TGTGCCACCAGTGATTTGCCCATCGGGGTCGGGGAGCTGTTTTTT. As protein: CATSDLPIGVGELFF.

The genes are TRBV7-2 and TRBJ1-5; D is uncertain. V was shortened by 1 base and J by 6 bases, with 16 bases between the two germline ends. Germline CDR1 SGHTA, CDR2 FQGNSA. The CDR3 is 16 amino acids. The CDR3 sequence is CASSLGGGQVVQPQHF. CDR3 nucleotide sequence: TGTGCCAGCAGCTTAGGTGGCGGGCAGGTTGTTCAGCCCCAGCATTTT. The variable domain in full, with the rest retrieved from reference TRBV7-2 and TRBJ1-5, is GAGVSQSPSNKVTEKGKDVELRCDPISGHTALYWYRQSLGQGLEFLIYFQGNSAPDKSGLPSDRFSAERTGGSVSTLTIQRTQQEDSAVYLCASSLGGGQVVQPQHFGDGTRLSIL.

V gene TRBV12-5 combines with J gene TRBJ1-6, with D hard to call. The germline CDR1 and CDR2 sequences are LGHNT and FRNRAP. CDR3 length equals 21 residues. Trimming removed 4 bases from V and 7 bases from J, with 32 bases in between. CDR3 amino acids: CASGSYAHRFVGQEANSPLHF. CDR3 coding DNA: TGTGCTAGTGGTTCCTACGCCCACCGGTTTGTCGGTCAGGAGGCCAATTCACCCCTCCACTTT.

The V call is TRBV19, the J call TRBJ2-2; D ambiguous. CDR3 size: 13 residues. CDR1 is LNHDA, CDR2 SQIVND, per germline (reference sequence). Trimming pared 4 bases from V and 0 bases from J, leaving 3 bases between. The CDR3 DNA reads TGTGCCAGTAGTAATACGAACACCGGGGAGCTGTTTTTT. Protein product: CASSNTNTGELFF.

V usage is TRBV28 and J usage is TRBJ2-3; D unclear. The CDR3 has 14 residues. The V gene's germline CDR1 is MDHEN and CDR2 SYDVKM. V gave up 5 bases and J gave up 1 base, with 10 bases separating them. Here the CDR3 DNA reads TGTGCCAGCAGTCCCTTGGACCGCACAGATACGCAGTATTTT. Its protein is CASSPLDRTDTQYF.

The chain combines TRBV27 with TRBJ1-5, with 8 bases matching TRBD1. This CDR3 spans 16 amino acids. Trimming cost V 7 bases and J 6 bases; bases outside gene matches: 14. CDR1 and CDR2 from the germline V gene are MNHEY and SMNVEV (reference sequence). The chain's CDR3 is CASKAWYQGASQPQHF. In nucleotides, the CDR3 is TGTGCCAGCAAGGCTTGGTATCAGGGGGCGAGTCAGCCCCAGCATTTT.

The V call is TRBV28, the J call TRBJ2-5; D is perhaps TRBD1 (6 bases). The CDR3 is 14 residues long. CDR1 is MDHEN and CDR2 is SYDVKM in the germline V gene. V dropped 5 bases and J dropped 1 base, with 11 bases sitting between them. For the CDR3, the DNA is TGTGCCAGCAGTCTGGGACATCTCCAAGAGACCCAGTACTTC. Translation gives CASSLGHLQETQYF.